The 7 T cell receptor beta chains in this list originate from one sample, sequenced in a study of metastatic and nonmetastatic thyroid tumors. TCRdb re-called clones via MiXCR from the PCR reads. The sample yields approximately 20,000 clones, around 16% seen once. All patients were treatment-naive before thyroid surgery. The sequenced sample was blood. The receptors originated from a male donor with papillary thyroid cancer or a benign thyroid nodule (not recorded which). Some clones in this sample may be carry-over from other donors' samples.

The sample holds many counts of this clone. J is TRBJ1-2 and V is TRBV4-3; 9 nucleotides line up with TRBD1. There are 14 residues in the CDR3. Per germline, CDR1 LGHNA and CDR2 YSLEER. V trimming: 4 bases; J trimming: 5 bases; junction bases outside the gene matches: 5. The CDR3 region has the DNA TGCGCCAGCAGCCCCGGGACAGGGAAGTATGGCTACACCTTC. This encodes CASSPGTGKYGYTF.

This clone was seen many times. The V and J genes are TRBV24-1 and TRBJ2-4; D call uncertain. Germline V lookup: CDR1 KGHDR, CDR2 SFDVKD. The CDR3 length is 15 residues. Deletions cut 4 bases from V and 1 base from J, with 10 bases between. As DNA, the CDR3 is TGTGCCACCAGTGACGGCCTTAGGGCCAAAAACATTCAGTACTTC. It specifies CATSDGLRAKNIQYF.

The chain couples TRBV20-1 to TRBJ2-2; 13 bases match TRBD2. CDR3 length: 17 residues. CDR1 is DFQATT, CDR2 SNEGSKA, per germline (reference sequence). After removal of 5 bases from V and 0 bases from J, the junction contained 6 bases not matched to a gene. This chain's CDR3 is CSARLAGGGSNTGELFF. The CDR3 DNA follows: TGCAGTGCTCGACTAGCGGGGGGAGGGTCGAACACCGGGGAGCTGTTTTTT.

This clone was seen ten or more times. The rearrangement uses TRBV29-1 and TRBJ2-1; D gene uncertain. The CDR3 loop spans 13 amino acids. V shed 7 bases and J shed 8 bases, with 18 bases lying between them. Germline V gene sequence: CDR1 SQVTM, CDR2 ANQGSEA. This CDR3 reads CSASLESVYEQFF. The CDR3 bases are TGCAGCGCGTCCCTAGAATCGGTCTATGAGCAGTTCTTC.

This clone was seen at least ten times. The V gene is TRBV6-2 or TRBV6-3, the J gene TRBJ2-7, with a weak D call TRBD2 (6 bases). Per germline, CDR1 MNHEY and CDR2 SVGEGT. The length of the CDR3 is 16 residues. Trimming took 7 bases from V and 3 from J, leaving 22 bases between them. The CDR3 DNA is TGTGCCAGCACGCTAAACTTAGCGGCCCCGAGCTACGAGCAGTACTTC. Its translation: CASTLNLAAPSYEQYF.

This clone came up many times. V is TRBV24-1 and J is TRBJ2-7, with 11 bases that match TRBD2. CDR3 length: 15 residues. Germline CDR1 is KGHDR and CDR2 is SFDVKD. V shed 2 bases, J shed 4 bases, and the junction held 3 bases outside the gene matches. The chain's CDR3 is CATSDSTSGIYEQYF. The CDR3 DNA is TGTGCCACCAGTGATTCGACTAGCGGGATTTACGAGCAGTACTTC.

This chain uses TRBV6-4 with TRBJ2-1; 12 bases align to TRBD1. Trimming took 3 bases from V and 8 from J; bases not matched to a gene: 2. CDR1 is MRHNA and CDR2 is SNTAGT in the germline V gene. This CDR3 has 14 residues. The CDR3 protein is CASSDGTGGDEQFF. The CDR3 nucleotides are TGTGCCAGCAGTGATGGGACAGGGGGCGATGAGCAGTTCTTC.